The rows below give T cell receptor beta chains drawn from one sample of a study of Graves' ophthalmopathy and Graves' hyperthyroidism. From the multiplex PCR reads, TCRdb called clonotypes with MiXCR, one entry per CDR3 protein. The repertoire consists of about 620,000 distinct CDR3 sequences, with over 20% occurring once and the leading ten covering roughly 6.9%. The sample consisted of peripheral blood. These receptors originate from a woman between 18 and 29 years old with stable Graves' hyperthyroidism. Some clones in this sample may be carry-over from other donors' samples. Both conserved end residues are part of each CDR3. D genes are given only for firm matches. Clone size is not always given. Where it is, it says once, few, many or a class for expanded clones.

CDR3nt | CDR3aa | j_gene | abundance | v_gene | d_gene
TGTGCCAGCAGTGACCGGGACAGGGTAACCCACGAGCAGTACTTC | CASSDRDRVTHEQYF | TRBJ2-7 | - | TRBV25-1 | TRBD1
TGTGCCAGCAGTTTCGGGCTATACGAGCAGTACTTC | CASSFGLYEQYF | TRBJ2-7 | many | TRBV28 | -
TGTGCCAGCAGGCCCGGGACAGGGAGCGAGCAGTACTTC | CASRPGTGSEQYF | TRBJ2-7 | few | TRBV27 | TRBD1
TGTGCCATCAGTGAGTCGTCAGGGGGTGTTGGCTATGGCTACACCTTC | CAISESSGGVGYGYTF | TRBJ1-2 | many | TRBV10-3 | TRBD1
TGTGCCAGCAGCGGGCGGGAAGAGACCCAGTACTTC | CASSGREETQYF | TRBJ2-5 | many | TRBV5-6 | -
TGTGCCAGCGGAGCCGAAATGAACACCGGGGAGCTGGTTTTT | CASGAEMNTGELVF | TRBJ2-2 | many | TRBV28 | -
TGTGCTAGTGGTTCGTACTTAGGGCAGTCAACCTACGAGCAGTACTTC | CASGSYLGQSTYEQYF | TRBJ2-7 | many | TRBV12-5 | -
TGTGCCACCAGCAGAAAACAGGGCTACGAGCAGTACTTC | CATSRKQGYEQYF | TRBJ2-7 | many | TRBV15 | -
TGTGCCAGCAGGAAGGGTTCGGGGTCCTACGAGCAGTACTTC | CASRKGSGSYEQYF | TRBJ2-7 | many | TRBV6-1 | -
TGTGCCAGCAGCTTTGACGGTAATTCACCCCTCCACTTT | CASSFDGNSPLHF | TRBJ1-6 | - | TRBV7-3 | -
TGTGCCAGCAGTTACTCGGGTCCCGGGGGCGAGCAGTACTTC | CASSYSGPGGEQYF | TRBJ2-7 | - | TRBV6-5 | -
TGCAGTGCTATTGAGGACAGGGATAGCAATCAGCCCCAGCATTTT | CSAIEDRDSNQPQHF | TRBJ1-5 | - | TRBV20-1 | TRBD1
TGTGCTAGTGGTTTGGATACCGGGACAGGGGTTGGTGGCTACACCTTC | CASGLDTGTGVGGYTF | TRBJ1-2 | many | TRBV12-5 | TRBD1
TGTGCCAGCAGCTTTGGGGCGGGGAGGTACGAGCAGTACTTC | CASSFGAGRYEQYF | TRBJ2-7 | few | TRBV7-9 | -
TGTGCCAGCAGTTTCCGCCGTGCGAACACCGGGGAGCTGTTTTTT | CASSFRRANTGELFF | TRBJ2-2 | many | TRBV12-3/TRBV12-4 | -
TGTGCCAGCAGGCAAACGGGACAGGGCTGGGAAGCTTTCTTT | CASRQTGQGWEAFF | TRBJ1-1 | many | TRBV12-3/TRBV12-4 | TRBD1
TGCGCCAGCAGGGGCCCCCGTAGCGGGACCACCACCGGGGAGCTGTTTTTT | CASRGPRSGTTTGELFF | TRBJ2-2 | - | TRBV4-1 | TRBD2
TGTGCCACCAGCAGAGAGACATACCTAGCCAAAAACATTCAGTACTTC | CATSRETYLAKNIQYF | TRBJ2-4 | many | TRBV15 | -
TGTGCCTGGAGTGTAAGGGGGAATCAGCCCCAGCATTTT | CAWSVRGNQPQHF | TRBJ1-5 | many | TRBV30 | -
TGTGCCAGCAGCCGGACCGCGGCCGGGGAGCTGTTTTTT | CASSRTAAGELFF | TRBJ2-2 | few | TRBV3-1 | -
TGCAGTGCTTCTCAGGGGGCAGGGACCCAGTACTTC | CSASQGAGTQYF | TRBJ2-5 | few | TRBV20-1 | TRBD1
TGTGCCAGCACCTTCTCCACCCGTTTATACACAGATACGCAGTATTTT | CASTFSTRLYTDTQYF | TRBJ2-3 | many | TRBV25-1 | -
TGTGCCAGCTCAGCCTCAGGGGCTAGCAATCAGCCCCAGCATTTT | CASSASGASNQPQHF | TRBJ1-5 | few | TRBV18 | -
TGTGCCAGCAGAAAAGGACAGTTTTACGAGCAGTACTTC | CASRKGQFYEQYF | TRBJ2-7 | few | TRBV12-3/TRBV12-4 | -
TGTGCCAGCAGCCCGACGACAGGGGGTACGGAGAATTCACCCCTCCACTTT | CASSPTTGGTENSPLHF | TRBJ1-6 | many | TRBV11-1 | TRBD1
TGTGCCTGGAGGGAGAATGGCTACACCTTC | CAWRENGYTF | TRBJ1-2 | many | TRBV30 | -
TGCAGCGTTGGTGAGGGGAAAAACATTCAGTACTTC | CSVGEGKNIQYF | TRBJ2-4 | few | TRBV29-1 | -
TGCAGTGCTCTCCTCCCGGGACAGGGAGAGTCCGGCTACACCTTC | CSALLPGQGESGYTF | TRBJ1-2 | - | TRBV20-1 | TRBD1
TGTGCCAGCAGTTTTCTAGACAGGGGGGGGTACGAGCAGTACTTC | CASSFLDRGGYEQYF | TRBJ2-7 | - | TRBV28 | TRBD1
TGTGCCAGCAGCTTGAGGGGGGAGAACACCGGGGAGCTGTTTTTT | CASSLRGENTGELFF | TRBJ2-2 | many | TRBV7-3 | -
TGTGCCTGGAACAACAGGGGGTCAGGCTCTGGGGCCAACGTCCTGACTTTC | CAWNNRGSGSGANVLTF | TRBJ2-6 | - | TRBV30 | TRBD1
TGTGCCTGGAGTGAGGGGTCCGCTGAAGCTTTCTTT | CAWSEGSAEAFF | TRBJ1-1 | many | TRBV30 | -
TGTGCCAGCAGTAAACCGGGACCCACAAAGGAGACCCAGTACTTC | CASSKPGPTKETQYF | TRBJ2-5 | many | TRBV6-1 | -
TGCGCCAGCAGCCAAGAGACAGGGGCCCTAGCTAACTATGGCTACACCTTC | CASSQETGALANYGYTF | TRBJ1-2 | - | TRBV4-1 | TRBD1
TGTGCCAGCAGTCCCCCCGCGGGACAGGGGGAGGATGAGTATGGCTACACCTTC | CASSPPAGQGEDEYGYTF | TRBJ1-2 | many | TRBV6-2/TRBV6-3 | TRBD1
TGTGCCAGCAGCGTAGGTTCGAAGACAAATTCACCCCTCCACTTT | CASSVGSKTNSPLHF | TRBJ1-6 | few | TRBV9 | -
TGTGCCAGCAGCCCGACTAGCGGGCCTACCTACGAGCAGTACTTC | CASSPTSGPTYEQYF | TRBJ2-7 | - | TRBV12-3/TRBV12-4 | TRBD2
TGCGCCAGCAGCTTGGAGGCGTACTCTGGGGCCAACGTCCTGACTTTC | CASSLEAYSGANVLTF | TRBJ2-6 | many | TRBV5-1 | -
TGTGCCAGCAGTCTAAAAGGGGCTAGCGGGAGCACCCAAGAGACCCAGTACTTC | CASSLKGASGSTQETQYF | TRBJ2-5 | many | TRBV27 | TRBD2
TGTGCCTGGAACGGGAAAAGCTATGGCTACACCTTC | CAWNGKSYGYTF | TRBJ1-2 | many | TRBV30 | -
TGCGCCAGCAGTCAATCTGGGGGGGACAGGAACTATGGCTACACCTTC | CASSQSGGDRNYGYTF | TRBJ1-2 | many | TRBV5-1 | TRBD1
TGTGCCAGCAGCCCTGACAGAATCGATCAGCCCCAGCATTTT | CASSPDRIDQPQHF | TRBJ1-5 | - | TRBV12-3/TRBV12-4 | -
TGTGCCAGCAGCTGGGGGACAGGGAAGACCAACTATGGCTACACCTTC | CASSWGTGKTNYGYTF | TRBJ1-2 | many | TRBV5-6 | TRBD1